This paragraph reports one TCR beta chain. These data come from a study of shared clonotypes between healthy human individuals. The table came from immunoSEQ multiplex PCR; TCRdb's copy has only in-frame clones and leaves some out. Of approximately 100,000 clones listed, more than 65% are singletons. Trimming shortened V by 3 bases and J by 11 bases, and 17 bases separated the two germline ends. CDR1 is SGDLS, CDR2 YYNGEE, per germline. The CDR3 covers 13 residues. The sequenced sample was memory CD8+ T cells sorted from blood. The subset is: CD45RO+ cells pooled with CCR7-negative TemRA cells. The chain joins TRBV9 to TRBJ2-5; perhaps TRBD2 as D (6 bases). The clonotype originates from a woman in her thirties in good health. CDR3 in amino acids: CASSGDWLGEQYF. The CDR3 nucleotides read TGTGCCAGCAGCGGGGACTGGCTGGGGGAGCAGTACTTC.